This T cell receptor beta chain was sequenced for a study of T-cell reconstitution after alpha-beta-depleted transplantation in children. Findings and limits, study-wide: After one year, T-cell counts and TCRbeta diversity mostly came from new T cells.

In its sample, this clonotype was seen a few times. Its target is not known. The junction had 11 bases not matched to a gene; V was cut back by 0 bases and J by 3 bases. Germline CDR1 DFQATT, CDR2 SNEGSKA (reference sequence). The CDR3 totals 17 residues. Unique molecular identifiers were incorporated when the TCRbeta library was constructed. TCRdb reprocessed the PCR reads via MiXCR and lists one record per CDR3 protein. The table lists about 110,000 distinct CDR3 sequences, 10% of them singletons. This chain uses TRBV20-1 with TRBJ2-7; 10 bases are a match to TRBD2. The clonotype was recovered from a boy aged 2-15 years with acute lymphoblastic leukemia, due to receive a stem cell transplant. The specimen comprised PBMCs, sampled before TCRalphabeta/CD19-depleted stem cell transplant. The CDR3 reads CSARDPIAGGTFYEQYF. CDR3 in DNA: TGCAGTGCTAGAGACCCCATAGCGGGAGGCACCTTCTACGAGCAGTACTTC.